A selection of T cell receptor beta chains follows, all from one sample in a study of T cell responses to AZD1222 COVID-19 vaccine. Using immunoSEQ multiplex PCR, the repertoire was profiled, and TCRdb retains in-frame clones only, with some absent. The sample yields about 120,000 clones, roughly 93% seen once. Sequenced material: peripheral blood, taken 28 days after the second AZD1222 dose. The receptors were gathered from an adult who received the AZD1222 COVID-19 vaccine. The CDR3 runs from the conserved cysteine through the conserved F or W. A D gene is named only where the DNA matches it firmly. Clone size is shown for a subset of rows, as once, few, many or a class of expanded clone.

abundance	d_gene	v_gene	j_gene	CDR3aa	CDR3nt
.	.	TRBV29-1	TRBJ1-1	CSASQGTNTEAFF	TGCAGCGCTTCACAGGGAACGAACACTGAAGCTTTCTTT
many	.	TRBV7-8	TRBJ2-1	CASSLAAGTYNEQFF	TGTGCCAGCAGCTTAGCGGCGGGAACCTACAATGAGCAGTTCTTC
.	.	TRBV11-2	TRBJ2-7	CASMAVLSSYEQYF	TGTGCCAGCATGGCAGTTTTAAGCTCCTACGAGCAGTACTTC
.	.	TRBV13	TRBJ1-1	CASSLYGDMGTGQGF	TGTGCCAGCAGCTTGTATGGGGACATGGGAACAGGCCAGGGGTTT
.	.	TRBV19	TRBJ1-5	CASNGQVNQPQHF	TGTGCCAGTAACGGGCAGGTTAATCAGCCCCAGCATTTT
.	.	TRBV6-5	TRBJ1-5	CASRSDVGNQPQHF	TGTGCCAGCAGGTCTGATGTGGGCAATCAGCCCCAGCATTTT
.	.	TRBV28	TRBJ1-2	CASSLISSGRVAGYTF	TGTGCCAGCAGTTTGATCTCGTCGGGACGGGTAGCTGGCTACACCTTC
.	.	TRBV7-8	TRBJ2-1	CASSQLVNEQFF	TGTGCCAGCAGCCAACTAGTCAATGAGCAGTTCTTC
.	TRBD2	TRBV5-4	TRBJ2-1	CASSLSRTSGNNEQFF	TGTGCCAGCAGCTTGTCGAGGACTAGCGGGAACAATGAGCAGTTCTTC
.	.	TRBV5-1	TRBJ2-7	CASSLAVYYEQYF	TGCGCCAGCAGCTTGGCTGTGTACTACGAGCAGTACTTC
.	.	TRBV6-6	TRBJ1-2	CASSYPLDTLTGYTF	TGTGCCAGCAGTTACCCTTTGGACACCCTGACTGGCTACACCTTC
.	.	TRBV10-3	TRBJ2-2	CAIRAGTGELFF	TGTGCCATCAGGGCTGGTACCGGGGAGCTGTTTTTT
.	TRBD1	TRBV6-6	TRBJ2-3	CASSQKYRGHYTDTQYF	TGTGCCAGCAGTCAAAAATACAGGGGCCACTACACAGATACGCAGTATTTT
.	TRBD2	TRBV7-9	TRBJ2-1	CASSFLAGVGNEQFF	TGTGCCAGCAGCTTCCTAGCGGGAGTAGGAAATGAGCAGTTCTTC